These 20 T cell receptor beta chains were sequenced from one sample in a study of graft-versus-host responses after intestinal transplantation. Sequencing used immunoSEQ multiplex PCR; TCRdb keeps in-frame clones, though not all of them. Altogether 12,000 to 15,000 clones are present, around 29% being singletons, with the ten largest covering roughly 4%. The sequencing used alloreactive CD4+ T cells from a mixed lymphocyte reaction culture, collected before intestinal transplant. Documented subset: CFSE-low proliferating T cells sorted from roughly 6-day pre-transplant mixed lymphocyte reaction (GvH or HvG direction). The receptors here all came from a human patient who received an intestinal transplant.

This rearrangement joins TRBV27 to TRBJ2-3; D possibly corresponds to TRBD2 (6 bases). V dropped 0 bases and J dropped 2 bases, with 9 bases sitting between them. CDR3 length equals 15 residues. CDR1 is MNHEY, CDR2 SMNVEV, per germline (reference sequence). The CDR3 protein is CASSLSGGATDTQYF. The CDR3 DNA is TGTGCCAGCAGTTTATCAGGAGGGGCCACAGATACGCAGTATTTT.

The CDR3 loop is CASSLMQGYNEQFF. CDR3 in DNA: TGTGCCAGCAGCTTGATGCAGGGTTACAATGAGCAGTTCTTC. The chain recombines TRBV7-9 with TRBJ2-1; maybe TRBD1 (5 bases). This CDR3 is built from 14 residues. Germline V gene data show CDR1 as SEHNR and CDR2 as FQNEAQ (reference sequence). V dropped 3 bases and J dropped 4 bases, with 10 bases sitting between them.

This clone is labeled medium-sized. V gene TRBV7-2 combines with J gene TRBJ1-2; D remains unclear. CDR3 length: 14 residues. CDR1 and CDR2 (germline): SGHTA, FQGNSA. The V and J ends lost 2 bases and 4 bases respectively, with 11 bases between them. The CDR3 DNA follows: TGTGCCAGCAGCTTACTCCCCCTCATCTATGGCTACACCTTC. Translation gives CASSLLPLIYGYTF.

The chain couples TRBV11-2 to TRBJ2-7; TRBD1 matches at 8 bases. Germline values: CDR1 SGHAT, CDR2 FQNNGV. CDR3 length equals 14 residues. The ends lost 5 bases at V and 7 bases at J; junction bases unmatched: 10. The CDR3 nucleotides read TGTGCCAGCAGCCCCCGACAGGGGTTGGGGGAGCAGTACTTC. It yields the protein CASSPRQGLGEQYF. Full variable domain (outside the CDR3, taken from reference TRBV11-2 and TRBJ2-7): EAGVAQSPRYKIIEKRQSVAFWCNPISGHATLYWYQQILGQGPKLLIQFQNNGVVDDSQLPKDRFSAERLKGVDSTLKIQPAKLEDSAVYLCASSPRQGLGEQYFGPGTRLTVT.

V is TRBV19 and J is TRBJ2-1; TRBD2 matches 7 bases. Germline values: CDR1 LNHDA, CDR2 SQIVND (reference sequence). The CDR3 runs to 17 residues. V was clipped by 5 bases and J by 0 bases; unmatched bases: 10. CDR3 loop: CASSRLALRISYNEQFF. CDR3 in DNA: TGTGCCAGTAGTCGACTAGCACTAAGGATCTCCTACAATGAGCAGTTCTTC.

As DNA, the CDR3 is TGTGCCAGCAGGTTCCGGCGGACCCAGTACTTC. It yields the protein CASRFRRTQYF. The chain uses TRBV6-5 and TRBJ2-5; D is unresolved. Germline assignment: CDR1 MNHEY and CDR2 SVGAGI. Trimming took 6 bases from V and 7 from J, leaving 9 bases between them. The CDR3 extends over 11 amino acids.

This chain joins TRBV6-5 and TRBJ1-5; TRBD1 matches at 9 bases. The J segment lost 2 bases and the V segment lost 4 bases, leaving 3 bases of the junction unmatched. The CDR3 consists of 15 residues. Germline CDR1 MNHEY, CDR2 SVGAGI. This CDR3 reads CASSSQGAGNQPQHF. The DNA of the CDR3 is TGTGCCAGCAGTTCACAGGGGGCAGGCAATCAGCCCCAGCATTTT.

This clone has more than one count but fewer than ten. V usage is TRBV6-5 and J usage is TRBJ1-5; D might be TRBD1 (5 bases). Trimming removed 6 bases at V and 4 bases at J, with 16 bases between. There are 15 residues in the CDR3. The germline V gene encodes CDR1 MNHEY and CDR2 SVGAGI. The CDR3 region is CASSRGGTSNQPQHF. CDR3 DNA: TGTGCCAGCAGCCGTGGGGGGACCTCTAATCAGCCCCAGCATTTT.

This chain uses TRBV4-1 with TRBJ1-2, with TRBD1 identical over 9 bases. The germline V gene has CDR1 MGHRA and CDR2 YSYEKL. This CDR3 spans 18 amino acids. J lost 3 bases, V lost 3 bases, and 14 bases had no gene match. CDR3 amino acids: CASSQIPTGTGRHYGYTF. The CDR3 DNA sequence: TGCGCCAGCAGCCAGATCCCGACCGGGACAGGGAGGCACTATGGCTACACCTTC.

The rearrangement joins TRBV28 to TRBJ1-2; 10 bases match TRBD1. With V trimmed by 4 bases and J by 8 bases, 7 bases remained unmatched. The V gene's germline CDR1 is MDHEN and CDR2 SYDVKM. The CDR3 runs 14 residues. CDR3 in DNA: TGTGCCAGCAGTTCGACGGGACAGGGGAAGGGCTACACCTTC. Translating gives CASSSTGQGKGYTF.

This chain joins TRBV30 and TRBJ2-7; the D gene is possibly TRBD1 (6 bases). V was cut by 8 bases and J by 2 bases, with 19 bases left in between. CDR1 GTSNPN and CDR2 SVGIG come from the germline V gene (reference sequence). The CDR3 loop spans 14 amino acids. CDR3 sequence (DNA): TGTGCCGGATTGGGGGCTACCTTCACCTACGAGCAGTACTTC. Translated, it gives CAGLGATFTYEQYF.

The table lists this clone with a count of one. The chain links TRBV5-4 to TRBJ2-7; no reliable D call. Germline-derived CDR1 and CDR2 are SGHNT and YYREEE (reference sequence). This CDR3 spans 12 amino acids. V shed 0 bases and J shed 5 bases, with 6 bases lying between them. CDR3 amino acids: CASSLVRDEQYF. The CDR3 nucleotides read TGTGCCAGCAGCTTGGTTCGCGACGAGCAGTACTTC.

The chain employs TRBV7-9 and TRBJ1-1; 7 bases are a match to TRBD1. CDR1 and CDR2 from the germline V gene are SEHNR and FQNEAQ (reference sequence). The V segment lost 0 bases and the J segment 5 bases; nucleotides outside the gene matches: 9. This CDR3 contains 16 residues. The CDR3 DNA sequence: TGTGCCAGCAGCTTAGCGGGAGGGGGCGGGCGAACTGAAGCTTTCTTT. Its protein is CASSLAGGGGRTEAFF.

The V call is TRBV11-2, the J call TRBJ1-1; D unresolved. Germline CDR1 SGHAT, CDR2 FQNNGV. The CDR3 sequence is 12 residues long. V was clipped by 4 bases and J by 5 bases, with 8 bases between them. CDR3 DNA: TGTGCCAGCAGCTACCGATGGACTGAAGCTTTCTTT. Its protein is CASSYRWTEAFF.

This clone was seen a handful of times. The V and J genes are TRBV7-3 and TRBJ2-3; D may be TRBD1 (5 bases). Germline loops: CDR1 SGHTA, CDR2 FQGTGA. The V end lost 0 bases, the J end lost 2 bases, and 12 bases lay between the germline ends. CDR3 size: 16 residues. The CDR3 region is CASSLTPTVYTDTQYF. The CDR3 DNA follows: TGTGCCAGCAGCTTAACCCCGACAGTGTACACAGATACGCAGTATTTT.

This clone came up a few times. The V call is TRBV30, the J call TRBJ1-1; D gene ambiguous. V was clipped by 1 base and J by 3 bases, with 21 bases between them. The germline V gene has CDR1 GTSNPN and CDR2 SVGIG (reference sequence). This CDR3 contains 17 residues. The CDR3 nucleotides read TGTGCCTGGAGTGCCCAAAGATTATGCATGGCGGACACTGAAGCTTTCTTT. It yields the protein CAWSAQRLCMADTEAFF. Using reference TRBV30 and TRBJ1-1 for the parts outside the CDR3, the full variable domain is SQTIHQWPATLVQPVGSPLSLECTVEGTSNPNLYWYRQAAGRGLQLLFYSVGIGQISSEVPQNLSASRPQDRQFILSSKKLLLSDSGFYLCAWSAQRLCMADTEAFFGQGTRLTVV.

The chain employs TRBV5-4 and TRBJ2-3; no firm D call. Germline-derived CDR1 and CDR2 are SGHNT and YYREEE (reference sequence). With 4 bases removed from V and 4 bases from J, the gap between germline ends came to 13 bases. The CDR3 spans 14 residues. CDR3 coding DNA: TGTGCCAGCAGCGGCCGTTTTGGCGCAGATACGCAGTATTTT. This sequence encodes CASSGRFGADTQYF.

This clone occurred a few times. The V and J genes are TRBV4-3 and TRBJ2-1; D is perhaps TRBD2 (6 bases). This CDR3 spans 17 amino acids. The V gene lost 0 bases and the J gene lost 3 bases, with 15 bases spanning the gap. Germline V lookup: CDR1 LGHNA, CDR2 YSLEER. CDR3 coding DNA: TGCGCCAGCAGCCAAGATCGGGTTAGCGGAGACTACAATGAGCAGTTCTTC. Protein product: CASSQDRVSGDYNEQFF.

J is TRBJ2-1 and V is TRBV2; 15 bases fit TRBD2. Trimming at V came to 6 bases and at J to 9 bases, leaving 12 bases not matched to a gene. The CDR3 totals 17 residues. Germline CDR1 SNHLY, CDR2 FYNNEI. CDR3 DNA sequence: TGTGCCAGCAGGGAAACCCCGGGACTAGCGGGAGGAAGTGAGCAGTTCTTC. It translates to CASRETPGLAGGSEQFF.

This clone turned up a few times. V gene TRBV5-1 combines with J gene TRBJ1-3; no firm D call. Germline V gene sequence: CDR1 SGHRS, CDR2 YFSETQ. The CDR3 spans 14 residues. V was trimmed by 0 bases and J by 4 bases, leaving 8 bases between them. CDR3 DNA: TGCGCCAGCAGCTTGGCCCCCCGGGGAAACACCATATATTTT. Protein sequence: CASSLAPRGNTIYF.